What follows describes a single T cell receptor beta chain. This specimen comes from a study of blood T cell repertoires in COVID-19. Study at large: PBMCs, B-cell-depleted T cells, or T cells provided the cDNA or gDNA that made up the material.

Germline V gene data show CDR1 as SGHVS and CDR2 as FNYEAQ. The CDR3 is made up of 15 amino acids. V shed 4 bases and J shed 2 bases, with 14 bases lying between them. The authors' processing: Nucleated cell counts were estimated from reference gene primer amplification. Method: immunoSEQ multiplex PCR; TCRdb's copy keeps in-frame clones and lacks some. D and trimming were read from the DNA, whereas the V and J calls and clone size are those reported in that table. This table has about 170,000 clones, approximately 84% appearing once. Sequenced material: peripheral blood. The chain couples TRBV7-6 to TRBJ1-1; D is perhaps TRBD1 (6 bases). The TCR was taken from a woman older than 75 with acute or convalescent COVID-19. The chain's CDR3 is CASSSLGGGNTEAFF. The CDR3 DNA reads TGTGCCAGCAGCTCCCTGGGAGGGGGAAACACTGAAGCTTTCTTT.